Below, one T cell receptor (beta chain) is given with its context. Its antigen is still unknown. No quality values exist for individual bases; no much larger clone is one base distant. The label giving this sample's time point can be read as: approximately 25 months on ibrutinib. For TCR beta library preparation, roughly 2 micrograms of genomic DNA were extracted from the cryopreserved PBMCs. Longitudinal blood samples from CLL patients on ibrutinib monotherapy underwent high-throughput TCR beta sequencing. The patients were enrolled in a single-center, open-label phase 2 trial of ibrutinib monotherapy. These data originate in a study of cytotoxic CD8 clonotypes in ibrutinib-treated CLL (dated by TCRdb to 2020 to 2022). Regarding the complete study: The cohort was composed of more than ten relapsed/refractory and roughly 16 treatment-naive patients; IGHV unmutated status was identified in some 17 patients. Responses were partial in 24 patients and complete in 2; after median around 72 months follow-up, roughly 15 stayed in remission and some twelve progressed. Response samples were taken after a median of approximately 13 months on treatment, ranging from about 6 to 36 months. Samples averaged roughly 280,000 productive templates and 94,082 productive rearrangements. Of the roughly 86 people in the trial, approximately 26 had longitudinal samples available. Cryopreserved peripheral blood mononuclear cells were obtained before treatment, at response, and at either sustained remission or disease progression. Patients were still on ibrutinib when every remission and progressive disease sample was collected.

The goal of deep resolution MiSeq sequencing was a depth between 1 in 1 million and 1 in 200,000 T cells, and coverage averaged 10x per clonotype. TCR beta libraries were generated with the immunoSEQ hsTCRB Kit. The source study handled its data this way. Data were analyzed with ImmunoSEQ Data Assistant and ImmunoSEQ Analyzer, with V, D and J genes assigned per IMGT definitions. Clonality was computed as one minus normalized Shannon entropy of productive rearrangement frequencies, ranging from 0 to 1. Only overrepresented clonotypes making up at least 0.05% of the repertoire of each patient were included in the public clonotype analysis. Repertoires from some 14 age-matched healthy donors in immuneACCESS were used as clonality controls. Here the immuneACCESS table is served through TCRdb, limited to in-frame sequences with V and J called. Missing clones are a known gap in these copies; in checked studies unresolved V genes cover under half, and the rest lacks a known reason. For V, J and clone size, that table is used; D and trimming come from the DNA. The sample contains around 250,000 clones, 70% of them found a single time. Just over 15% of the sample is taken by the ten largest.

V is cut by 7 bases and J by 0 bases, and the space between the germline ends is 13 bases. Taken from cysteine to phenylalanine, the CDR3 has 16 residues. Left in the record is the CDR3 DNA by itself, 48 bases read in frame from the first base. In the germline V gene, CDR1 corresponds to MDHEN and CDR2 to SYDVKM. Summary of the overall study and its limitations: Baseline clonality exceeded that of age-matched healthy donors and correlated strongly with circulating CD8+ T-cell counts. Public clonotypes were rare and either shrank or stayed stable during treatment, and the rise in clonality at ibrutinib response reflected expansion of private clonotypes. At ibrutinib response clonality went up, during sustained remission it held steady, and at progression it dropped back toward baseline. Sampling times were not matched between sustained-remission and progressing patients, and lymph node repertoires were not studied.

The sequenced sample was PBMCs, obtained after 24 months of ibrutinib treatment. The sequence is built from TRBV28 and TRBJ2-6; the D region possibly corresponds to TRBD1 (5 bases align). The source is a human donor with chronic lymphocytic leukemia. The sequenced DNA: TGTGCCAGCAAAACAGGCGCCCGCTCTGGGGCCAACGTCCTGACTTTC. This yields the protein CASKTGARSGANVLTF.